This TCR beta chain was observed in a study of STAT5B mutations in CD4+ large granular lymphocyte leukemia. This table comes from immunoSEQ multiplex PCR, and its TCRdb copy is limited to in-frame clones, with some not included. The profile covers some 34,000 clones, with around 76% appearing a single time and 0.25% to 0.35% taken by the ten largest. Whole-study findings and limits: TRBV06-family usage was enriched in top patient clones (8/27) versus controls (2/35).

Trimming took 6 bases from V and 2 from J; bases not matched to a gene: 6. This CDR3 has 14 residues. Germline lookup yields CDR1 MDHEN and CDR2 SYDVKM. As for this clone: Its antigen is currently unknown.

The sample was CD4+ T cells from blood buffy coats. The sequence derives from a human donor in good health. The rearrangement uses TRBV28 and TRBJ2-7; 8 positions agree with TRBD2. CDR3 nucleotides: TGTGCCAGCAGCGTGACTAGCGAGACCTACGAGCAGTACTTC. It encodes CASSVTSETYEQYF. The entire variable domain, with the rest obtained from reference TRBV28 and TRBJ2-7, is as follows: DVKVTQSSRYLVKRTGEKVFLECVQDMDHENMFWYRQDPGLGLRLIYFSYDVKMKEKGDIPEGYSVSREKKERFSLILESASTNQTSMYLCASSVTSETYEQYFGPGTRLTVT.